This TCR beta chain was retrieved from a study of technical replicates of blood from a handful of donors. Produced via immunoSEQ multiplex PCR; TCRdb's table is partial and in-frame only. The table includes tens of thousands of clones, about nine tenths detected once. This CDR3 is built from 15 residues. The germline V gene has CDR1 SGHNT and CDR2 YYREEE (reference sequence). The junction had 4 bases not matched to a gene; V was cut back by 2 bases and J by 3 bases. The receptor comes from a human donor in good health. Sequencing was performed on T cells isolated from PBMCs. The chain employs TRBV5-4 and TRBJ1-4, with TRBD1 matching 7 bases. This CDR3 is CASSFKGAANEKLFF. Here the CDR3 DNA reads TGTGCCAGCAGCTTCAAGGGGGCGGCTAATGAAAAACTGTTTTTT.